This is a list of T cell receptor beta chains from one sample in a study of T cell repertoires in cytomegalovirus infection. Using its own MiXCR run on the reads, TCRdb lists one record per CDR3 protein. The profile shows approximately 250,000 distinct CDR3 sequences, over 20% of them singletons. What was sequenced was CD8+ T cells from PBMCs. These receptors originate from a human donor in good health (CMV status not recorded). Some clones in this sample may be carry-over from other donors' samples. The CDR3 runs from the conserved cysteine through the conserved F or W. D genes are given only for firm matches. The size field is filled for only some rows; it gives once, few, many or a size class.

v_call,j_call,clone_size,d_call,cdr3_aa,cdr3_nt
TRBV7-9,TRBJ1-6,-,-,CASSSTRQEGLDNSPLHF,TGTGCCAGCAGCTCAACTCGACAGGAAGGCTTGGATAATTCACCCCTCCACTTT
TRBV2,TRBJ2-3,-,-,CASSEGGQARFDTQYF,TGTGCCAGCAGTGAAGGTGGGCAGGCCCGATTTGATACGCAGTATTTT
TRBV7-2,TRBJ2-7,few,-,CASSSTTSIHEQYF,TGTGCCAGCAGCTCCACAACTAGCATACACGAGCAGTACTTC
TRBV12-3/TRBV12-4,TRBJ1-1,many,-,CASSLARGEGRTEAFF,TGTGCCAGCAGTTTAGCGCGCGGCGAAGGGAGGACTGAAGCTTTCTTT
TRBV10-3,TRBJ2-5,few,TRBD2,CAISITSGGTQETQYF,TGTGCCATCAGTATCACTAGCGGGGGGACCCAAGAGACCCAGTACTTC
TRBV7-9,TRBJ2-2,few,-,CASSPGPLEGLFF,TGTGCCAGCAGCCCGGGACCTCTAGAGGGGCTGTTTTTT
TRBV5-4,TRBJ1-2,-,-,CASSGGDYGYTF,TGTGCCAGCAGCGGTGGCGACTATGGCTACACCTTC
TRBV6-1,TRBJ2-1,few,-,CASSEVDNEQFF,TGTGCCAGCAGTGAAGTTGACAATGAGCAGTTCTTC
TRBV14,TRBJ1-3,-,-,CASSPPGGNTIYF,TGTGCCAGCAGCCCCCCCGGGGGAAACACCATATATTTT
TRBV7-2,TRBJ2-2,many,-,CASSLVPRELFF,TGTGCCAGCAGCTTAGTCCCCAGGGAGCTGTTTTTT
TRBV12-3/TRBV12-4,TRBJ2-3,few,-,CASSFGGAPDTQYF,TGTGCCAGCAGTTTTGGCGGGGCCCCAGATACGCAGTATTTT
TRBV20-1,TRBJ2-2,medium-sized,-,CSARDKVISRPGELFF,TGCAGTGCTAGAGATAAGGTCATAAGCCGCCCCGGGGAGCTGTTTTTT
TRBV28,TRBJ2-7,-,TRBD2,CASSLRWTSEYEQYF,TGTGCCAGCAGTTTACGATGGACTAGCGAATACGAGCAGTACTTC
TRBV6-5,TRBJ1-6,-,-,CASTPSEVYNSPLHF,TGTGCCAGCACTCCTTCCGAGGTCTATAATTCACCCCTCCACTTT
TRBV28,TRBJ1-1,few,-,CASSWDTNTEAFF,TGTGCCAGCAGTTGGGACACGAACACTGAAGCTTTCTTT
TRBV7-9,TRBJ2-1,few,TRBD1,CASRFTGVSGDNRDSYNEQFF,TGTGCCAGCAGATTTACAGGGGTAAGCGGAGATAACCGGGACTCCTACAATGAGCAGTTCTTC
TRBV7-6,TRBJ2-7,many,-,CASSLNSAYEQYF,TGTGCCAGCAGCCTGAACTCGGCCTACGAGCAGTACTTC
TRBV28,TRBJ2-4,few,TRBD2,CASSPIAGGLGNIQYF,TGTGCCAGCAGCCCCATAGCGGGGGGGTTGGGAAACATTCAGTACTTC
TRBV7-9,TRBJ1-3,many,-,CASSPALSSGNTIYF,TGTGCCAGCAGCCCTGCCCTGAGCTCTGGAAACACCATATATTTT
TRBV7-8,TRBJ1-1,many,TRBD1,CASSQTGGETEAFF,TGTGCCAGCAGTCAGACAGGGGGCGAGACTGAAGCTTTCTTT
TRBV5-1,TRBJ1-1,-,-,CASSYLLSSNTEAFF,TGCGCCAGCAGCTACCTCTTGAGTAGCAACACTGAAGCTTTCTTT
TRBV7-8,TRBJ1-5,medium-sized,-,CASSLASVTVNSNQPQHF,TGTGCCAGCAGCTTAGCCTCAGTGACGGTGAATAGCAATCAGCCCCAGCATTTT